These T cell receptor beta chains were read from a single sample in a study of shared clonotypes between healthy human individuals. Libraries were prepared by immunoSEQ multiplex PCR; TCRdb keeps only in-frame clonotypes and omits some of them. The sample includes about 1.5 million clones, around 98% of them seen just once. Material for sequencing was naive CD4+ T cells sorted from blood. These receptor sequences come from a young man in good health. Both conserved end residues are part of each CDR3. A D gene is named only where the DNA matches it firmly. Clone size is not always given. Where it is, it says once, few, many or a class for expanded clones.

V,size,J,D,DNA,CDR3
TRBV5-1,.,TRBJ2-2,TRBD2,TGCGCCAGCAGTGCAACTAGCGGGACGACCGGGGAGCTGTTTTTT,CASSATSGTTGELFF
TRBV5-1,.,TRBJ2-3,TRBD2,TGCGCCAGCAGCCCCCCGGGACTAGCGGGAGCGAATACGCAGTATTTT,CASSPPGLAGANTQYF
TRBV11-2,.,TRBJ1-3,.,TGTGCCAGCAGCTTAGGGTTCGGAAACACCATATATTTT,CASSLGFGNTIYF
TRBV4-1,.,TRBJ1-3,.,TGCGCCAGCAGCACCATCGGCAGAAGCTCTGGAAACACCATATATTTT,CASSTIGRSSGNTIYF
TRBV9,.,TRBJ2-7,TRBD1,TGTGCCAGCAGCGCCGACGGGACAGGGGCCTACGAGCAGTACTTC,CASSADGTGAYEQYF
TRBV11-2,.,TRBJ2-7,.,TGTGCCAGCAGCTTAGTCTCCGCGGGAAACTACGAGCAGTACTTC,CASSLVSAGNYEQYF
TRBV19,.,TRBJ1-1,.,TGTGCCAGTAGTAATCAGGGGAGGACTGAAGCTTTCTTT,CASSNQGRTEAFF
TRBV7-9,once,TRBJ2-1,TRBD2,TGTGCCAGCAGCTTCGGGGGACTAGCGGGATTCCCGTACAATGAGCAGTTCTTC,CASSFGGLAGFPYNEQFF
TRBV21-1,.,TRBJ2-7,.,TGTGCCAGCAGCAGCCCGGGACTCCGAGTCTACGAGCAGTACTTC,CASSSPGLRVYEQYF
TRBV6-1,.,TRBJ1-1,TRBD1,TGTGCCAGCCGACAGGACAGGGGGCTTGCTTTCTTT,CASRQDRGLAFF
TRBV23-1,.,TRBJ2-2,TRBD1,TGCGCCAGCAGTCAATTACAGGGGGCGATGACCGGGGAGCTGTTTTTT,CASSQLQGAMTGELFF
TRBV5-6,.,TRBJ2-1,.,TGTGCCAGCAGCCGAAAGGACAGACCCTACAATGAGCAGTTCTTC,CASSRKDRPYNEQFF
TRBV5-4,.,TRBJ2-6,.,TGTGCCAGCAGCTCAACAGGGAGAGGGGCCAACGTCCTGACTTTC,CASSSTGRGANVLTF
TRBV28,.,TRBJ1-5,.,TGTGCCAGCAGTCCACTCTCTACGACCGTTACTAGCAATCAGCCCCAGCATTTT,CASSPLSTTVTSNQPQHF
TRBV18,.,TRBJ1-5,.,TGTGCCAGCTCACCAGGGGGGTCCAGCAATCAGCCCCAGCATTTT,CASSPGGSSNQPQHF
TRBV4-3,once,TRBJ1-3,.,TGCGCCAGCAGCCCTCTCCCGGGGATCTCTGGAAACACCATATATTTT,CASSPLPGISGNTIYF
TRBV18,.,TRBJ2-5,TRBD2,TGTGCCAGCTCGGAAACGAGGACTAGCGGGAGAGAGACCCAGTACTTC,CASSETRTSGRETQYF
TRBV27,.,TRBJ2-7,TRBD2,TGTGCCAGCAGATACCTAACTAGCGGGAAGTACTACGAGCAGTACTTC,CASRYLTSGKYYEQYF
TRBV4-1,.,TRBJ1-4,.,TGCGCCAGCAGCCAAGGACAGGCGAGGCGACTGTTTTTT,CASSQGQARRLFF
TRBV7-9,once,TRBJ1-1,.,TGTGCCAGCAGCCCCCGGGAAATGAACACTGAAGCTTTCTTT,CASSPREMNTEAFF
TRBV7-9,once,TRBJ1-1,.,TGTGCCAGCAGCTCACAGGTGAACACTGAAGCTTTCTTT,CASSSQVNTEAFF
TRBV15,.,TRBJ1-5,.,TGTGCCACCAGCAGAGCGAGCAATCAGCCCCAGCATTTT,CATSRASNQPQHF
TRBV5-1,.,TRBJ2-1,TRBD2,TGCGCCAGCAGCTTGGTGGTAGCGGGAGGTTCTAGGAATGAGCAGTTCTTC,CASSLVVAGGSRNEQFF
TRBV5-4,.,TRBJ1-1,.,TGTGCCAGCAGCTCGAGGACGGCCCTCAGCACTGAAGCTTTCTTT,CASSSRTALSTEAFF
TRBV5-4,.,TRBJ2-1,TRBD2,TGTGCCAGCACCCAAGATCTGGCGGGAGGATACAATGAGCAGTTCTTC,CASTQDLAGGYNEQFF
TRBV9,.,TRBJ1-5,.,TGTGCCAGCAGCGTAGATGGGGACATTGATCAGCCCCAGCATTTT,CASSVDGDIDQPQHF
TRBV18,.,TRBJ2-5,TRBD2,TGTGCCAGCTCACCTAGCGGGAAGTACCAAGAGACCCAGTACTTC,CASSPSGKYQETQYF
TRBV20-1,.,TRBJ2-1,.,TGCAGTTCTAATAGGGTCGATGAGCAGTTCTTC,CSSNRVDEQFF
TRBV18,.,TRBJ2-1,.,TGTGCCAGCTCACCGACCAAGGGACCGAGTATAGTATACAATGAGCAGTTCTTC,CASSPTKGPSIVYNEQFF
TRBV27,.,TRBJ2-5,TRBD1,TGTGCCAGCAGTTTGGTCGGGACAGTTGCGGAGACCCAGTACTTC,CASSLVGTVAETQYF
TRBV6-5,.,TRBJ2-4,TRBD2,TGTGCCAGCAGTTCGACAACGGGACTAGCGAGGAACATTCAGTACTTC,CASSSTTGLARNIQYF
TRBV18,.,TRBJ1-1,.,TGTGCCAGCTCACCAGATTGGTTAACTGAAGCTTTCTTT,CASSPDWLTEAFF
TRBV28,.,TRBJ2-1,.,TGTGCCAGCAGTTTGAGGGGTAGCATGAATGAGCAGTTCTTC,CASSLRGSMNEQFF
TRBV10-3,.,TRBJ2-1,TRBD2,TGTGCCATCAGTGAGTCGGGTAGCGGGGGGTTTGATGAGCAGTTCTTC,CAISESGSGGFDEQFF
TRBV5-6,.,TRBJ2-1,TRBD2,TGTGCCAGCAGCCGGACTAGCGGGAGGGTCAACAATGAGCAGTTCTTC,CASSRTSGRVNNEQFF
TRBV28,.,TRBJ2-7,TRBD1,TGTGCCAGCAGAGGGTGGACAGGGGGTCCCTACGAGCAGTACTTC,CASRGWTGGPYEQYF